The rows below give T cell receptor beta chains drawn from one sample of a study of T cells after yellow fever vaccination. In TCRdb, the 5' RACE reads were re-called with MiXCR into one record per CDR3 protein. The table records about 330,000 distinct CDR3 sequences, approximately 8% of them present only once. The sequences come from PBMCs, collected about 41 days after the first yellow fever vaccination. These receptors were collected from a man younger than 35 who received the YFV17D yellow fever vaccine. Both conserved end residues are trimmed from each CDR3. The D gene is left open where the match is weak. For some rows the clone size is stated as once, few or many, or as a class when expanded; others skip it.

v_call clone_size d_call cdr3_aa
TRBV28 few - ASRSELTQH
TRBV5-1 - TRBD1 ASSSQGQAMRNYEQY
TRBV11-2 few - ASSLDLNQRAF
TRBV20-1 - - SAQDAGGTNTEAF
TRBV6-4 few TRBD2 ASSVIAGIYNEQF
TRBV10-3 - - ANQGASTDTQY
TRBV9 many TRBD2 ASSVVAGPSGANVLT
TRBV10-3 few TRBD2 AIGNRGGTYEQY
TRBV12-3/TRBV12-4 - TRBD2 ASSTGTSVPGELF
TRBV5-1 many - ASRTQGGNEQF
TRBV25-1 - - ASSEARGPDTQY
TRBV9 - TRBD1 ASSADRAIDGYT
TRBV5-1 few - ASRSGTSNYGYT
TRBV4-1 - TRBD1 ASSQTGTASYEQY